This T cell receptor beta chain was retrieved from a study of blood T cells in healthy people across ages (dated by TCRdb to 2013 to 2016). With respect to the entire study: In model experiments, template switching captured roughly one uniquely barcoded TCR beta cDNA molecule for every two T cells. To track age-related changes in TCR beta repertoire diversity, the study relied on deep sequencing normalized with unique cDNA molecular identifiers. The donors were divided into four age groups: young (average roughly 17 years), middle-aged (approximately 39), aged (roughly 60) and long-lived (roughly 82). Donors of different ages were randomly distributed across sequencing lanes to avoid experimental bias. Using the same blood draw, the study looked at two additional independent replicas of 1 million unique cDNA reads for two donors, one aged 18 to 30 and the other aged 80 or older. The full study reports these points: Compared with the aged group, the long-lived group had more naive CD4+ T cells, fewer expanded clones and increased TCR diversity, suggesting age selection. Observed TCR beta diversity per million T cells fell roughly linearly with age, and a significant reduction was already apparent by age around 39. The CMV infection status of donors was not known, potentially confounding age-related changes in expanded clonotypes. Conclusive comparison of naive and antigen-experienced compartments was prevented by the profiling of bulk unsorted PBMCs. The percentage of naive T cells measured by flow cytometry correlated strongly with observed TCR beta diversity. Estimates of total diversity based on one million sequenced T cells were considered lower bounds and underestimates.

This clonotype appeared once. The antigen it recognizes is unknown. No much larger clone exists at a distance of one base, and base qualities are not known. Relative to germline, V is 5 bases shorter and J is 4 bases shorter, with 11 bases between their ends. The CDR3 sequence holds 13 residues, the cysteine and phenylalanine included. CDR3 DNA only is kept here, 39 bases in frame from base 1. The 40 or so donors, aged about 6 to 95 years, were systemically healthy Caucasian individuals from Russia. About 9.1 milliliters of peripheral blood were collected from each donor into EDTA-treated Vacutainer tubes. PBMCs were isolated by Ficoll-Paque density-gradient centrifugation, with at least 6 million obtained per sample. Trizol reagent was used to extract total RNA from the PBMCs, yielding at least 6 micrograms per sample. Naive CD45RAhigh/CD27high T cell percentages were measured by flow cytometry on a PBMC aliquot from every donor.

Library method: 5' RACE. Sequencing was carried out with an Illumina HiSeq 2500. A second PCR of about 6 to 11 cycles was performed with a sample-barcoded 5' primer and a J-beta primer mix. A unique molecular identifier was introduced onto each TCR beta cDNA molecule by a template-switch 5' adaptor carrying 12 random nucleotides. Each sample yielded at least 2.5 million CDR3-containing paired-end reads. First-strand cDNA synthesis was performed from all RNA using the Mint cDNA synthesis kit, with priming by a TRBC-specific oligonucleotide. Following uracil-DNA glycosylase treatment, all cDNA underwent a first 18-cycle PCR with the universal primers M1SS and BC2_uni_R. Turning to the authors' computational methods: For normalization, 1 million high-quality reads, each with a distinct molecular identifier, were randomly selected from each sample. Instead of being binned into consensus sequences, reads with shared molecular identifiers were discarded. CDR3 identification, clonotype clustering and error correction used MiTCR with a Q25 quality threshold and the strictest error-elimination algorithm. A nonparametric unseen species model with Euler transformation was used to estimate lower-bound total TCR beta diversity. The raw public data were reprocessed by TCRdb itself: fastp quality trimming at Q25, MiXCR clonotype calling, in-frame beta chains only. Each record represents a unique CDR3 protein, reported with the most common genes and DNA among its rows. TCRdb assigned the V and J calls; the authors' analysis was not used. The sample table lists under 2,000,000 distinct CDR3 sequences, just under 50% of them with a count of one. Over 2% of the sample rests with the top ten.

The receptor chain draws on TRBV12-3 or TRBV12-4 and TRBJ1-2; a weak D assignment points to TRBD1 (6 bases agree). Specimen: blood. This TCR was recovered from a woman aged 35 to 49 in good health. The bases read TGTGCCAGCAGTACAGGGTCCCCCTATGGCTACACCTTC. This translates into CASSTGSPYGYTF.